The rows below give T cell receptor beta chains drawn from one sample of a study of cytomegalovirus exposure and HLA in healthy donors. Here immunoSEQ multiplex PCR was the method, and the copy in TCRdb shows in-frame clones only, minus some. Of roughly 100,000 clones in the sample, almost 80% were seen once. Material for sequencing was PBMCs. These receptors came from a man aged 50 to 60 in good health and CMV-seropositive. The CDR3 runs from the conserved cysteine through the conserved F or W. D genes are given only for firm matches. Part of the rows lack a size; the others show once, few, many or a class for expanded clones.

size,D,J,V,DNA,CDR3
.,TRBD2,TRBJ2-3,TRBV7-2,TGTGCCAGCAGCTTAAGGCTAGCGGGACCCACAGATACGCAGTATTTT,CASSLRLAGPTDTQYF
.,.,TRBJ1-3,TRBV23-1,TGCGCCAGCAGTCTATACAGGGAGCCGGCGAACACCATATATTTT,CASSLYREPANTIYF
.,TRBD2,TRBJ2-3,TRBV5-6,TGTGCCAGCAGCTCCCCTAGCGGGAGTTATACGCAGTATTTT,CASSSPSGSYTQYF
.,TRBD1,TRBJ2-7,TRBV7-3,TGTGCCAGCAGCTCCGGGACAGGGTGGCCCTACGAGCAGTACTTC,CASSSGTGWPYEQYF
once,TRBD1,TRBJ2-2,TRBV9,TGTGCCAGCAGCATCGGGACAGCGAACACCGGGGAGCTGTTTTTT,CASSIGTANTGELFF
.,TRBD1,TRBJ1-4,TRBV30,TGTGCCTGGAGTCCTTGGACAGGGGATTCCTATGAAAAACTGTTTTTT,CAWSPWTGDSYEKLFF
.,TRBD1,TRBJ1-5,TRBV2,TGTGCCAGCAGAGACAGGGGCGGGAGCAATCAGCCCCAGCATTTT,CASRDRGGSNQPQHF
.,.,TRBJ2-1,TRBV27,TGTGCCAGCAGACTACTCTCCTACAATGAGCAGTTCTTC,CASRLLSYNEQFF
.,.,TRBJ1-1,TRBV11-1,TGTGCCAGCAGCTTATTGGTCGGGAGCACTGAAGCTTTCTTT,CASSLLVGSTEAFF
.,.,TRBJ2-5,TRBV28,TGTGCCAGCAGTCAACAGGCTCAACAAGAGACCCAGTACTTC,CASSQQAQQETQYF
.,.,TRBJ2-5,TRBV25-1,TGTGCCAGCAGTGACCCAGCGGTAATTCAAGAGACCCAGTACTTC,CASSDPAVIQETQYF
.,TRBD1,TRBJ1-2,TRBV5-4,TGTGCCAGCAGCTTGATGGGACAGGACTATGGCTACACCTTC,CASSLMGQDYGYTF
once,.,TRBJ1-3,TRBV21-1,TGTGCCAGCAGCAAAGTCCCGAGCTCTGGAAACACCATATATTTT,CASSKVPSSGNTIYF
.,.,TRBJ2-7,TRBV9,TGTGCCAGCAGCGTAGCGTCAGTCTCCTACGAGCAGTACTTC,CASSVASVSYEQYF
.,.,TRBJ2-3,TRBV9,TGTGCCAGCAGCGTAGGACCTAGCCAACGCACAGATACGCAGTATTTT,CASSVGPSQRTDTQYF
.,.,TRBJ2-7,TRBV6-1,TGTGCCAGCGTCAGGGGTTTTGGGATTTACGAGCAGTACTTC,CASVRGFGIYEQYF
.,.,TRBJ1-2,TRBV5-1,TGCGCCAGCAGCTTGCCCGGGGAGGGCTACACCTTC,CASSLPGEGYTF
.,.,TRBJ1-2,TRBV19,TGTGCCACCACCAGCGGTAACTATGGCTACACCTTC,CATTSGNYGYTF
.,.,TRBJ1-3,TRBV30,TGTGCCTGGAGGGCGGCGGCCTCTGGAAACACCATATATTTT,CAWRAAASGNTIYF
.,TRBD2,TRBJ2-6,TRBV19,TGTGCCAGTAGCGGGGGGGCTGGGGCCAACGTCCTGACTTTC,CASSGGAGANVLTF
.,TRBD2,TRBJ2-7,TRBV7-9,TGTGCCAGCAGCGCCCCCGGGACTAGCCCTTACGAGCAGTACTTC,CASSAPGTSPYEQYF
once,.,TRBJ2-7,TRBV11-2,TGTGCCAGCAGCTTAGATGTGGCAGTCAAAACCGAGCAGTACTTC,CASSLDVAVKTEQYF
few,.,TRBJ2-3,TRBV14,TGTGCCAGCAGCCAAGAGCGGGACAGCCTTTGGTCGGATACGCAGTATTTT,CASSQERDSLWSDTQYF
.,.,TRBJ2-7,TRBV27,TGTGCCAGCAGCCCACTTGACAGGTTTGCCTACGAGCAGTACTTC,CASSPLDRFAYEQYF